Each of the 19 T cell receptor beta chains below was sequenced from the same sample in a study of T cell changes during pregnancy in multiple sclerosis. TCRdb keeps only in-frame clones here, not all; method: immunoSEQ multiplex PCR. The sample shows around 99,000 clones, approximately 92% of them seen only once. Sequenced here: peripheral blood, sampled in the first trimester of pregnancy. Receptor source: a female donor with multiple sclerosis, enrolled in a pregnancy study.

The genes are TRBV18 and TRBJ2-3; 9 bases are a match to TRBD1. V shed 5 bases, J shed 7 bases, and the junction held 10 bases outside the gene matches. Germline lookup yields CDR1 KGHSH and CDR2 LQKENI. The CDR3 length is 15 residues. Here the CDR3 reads CASSFQTGGGNTQYF. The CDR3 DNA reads TGTGCCAGCTCATTTCAGACAGGGGGTGGAAATACGCAGTATTTT.

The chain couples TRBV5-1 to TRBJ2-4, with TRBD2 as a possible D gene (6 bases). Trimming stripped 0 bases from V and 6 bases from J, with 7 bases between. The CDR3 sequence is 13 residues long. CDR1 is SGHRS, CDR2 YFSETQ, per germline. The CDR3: CASSLAEGNIQYF. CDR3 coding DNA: TGCGCCAGCAGCTTGGCGGAGGGAAACATTCAGTACTTC.

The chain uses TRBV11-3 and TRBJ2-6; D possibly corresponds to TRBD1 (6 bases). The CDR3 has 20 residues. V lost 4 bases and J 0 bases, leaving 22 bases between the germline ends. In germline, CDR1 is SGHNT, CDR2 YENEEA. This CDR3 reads CASSSNRWTEPPSGANVLTF. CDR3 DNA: TGTGCCAGCAGCTCAAACCGCTGGACAGAGCCTCCCTCTGGGGCCAACGTCCTGACTTTC.

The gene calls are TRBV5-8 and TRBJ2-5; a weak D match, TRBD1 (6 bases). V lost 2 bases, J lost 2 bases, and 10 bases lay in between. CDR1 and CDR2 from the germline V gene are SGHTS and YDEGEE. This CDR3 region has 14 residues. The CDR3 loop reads CASSFGTIQETQYF. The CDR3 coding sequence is TGTGCCAGCAGCTTCGGGACAATACAAGAGACCCAGTACTTC.

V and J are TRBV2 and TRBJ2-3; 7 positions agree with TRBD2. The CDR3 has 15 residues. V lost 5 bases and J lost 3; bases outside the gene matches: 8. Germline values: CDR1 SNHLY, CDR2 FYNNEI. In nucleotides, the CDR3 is TGTGCCAGCAGTCCCGAGGGGAGGGCGACAGATACGCAGTATTTT. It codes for CASSPEGRATDTQYF.

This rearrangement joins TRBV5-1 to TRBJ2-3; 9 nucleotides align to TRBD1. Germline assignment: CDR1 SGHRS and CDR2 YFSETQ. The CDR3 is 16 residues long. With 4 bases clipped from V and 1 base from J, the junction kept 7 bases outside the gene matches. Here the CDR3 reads CASSLLGQGGTDTQYF. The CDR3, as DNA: TGCGCCAGCAGCCTCCTGGGACAGGGAGGCACAGATACGCAGTATTTT.

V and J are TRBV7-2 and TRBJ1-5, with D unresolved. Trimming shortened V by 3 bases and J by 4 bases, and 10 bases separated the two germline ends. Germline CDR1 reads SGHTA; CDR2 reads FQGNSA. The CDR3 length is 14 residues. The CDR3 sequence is CASSLLSSNQPQHF. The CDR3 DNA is TGTGCCAGCAGCTTGCTAAGTAGTAATCAGCCCCAGCATTTT.

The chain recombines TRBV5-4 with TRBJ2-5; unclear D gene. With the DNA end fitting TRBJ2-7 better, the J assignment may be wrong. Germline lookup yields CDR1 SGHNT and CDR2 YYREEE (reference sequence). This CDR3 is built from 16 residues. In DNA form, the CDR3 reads TGTGCCAGCAGCTTGGATAACCGAAGGAGCTCCTACGAGCAGTACTTC. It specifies CASSLDNRRSSYEQYF.

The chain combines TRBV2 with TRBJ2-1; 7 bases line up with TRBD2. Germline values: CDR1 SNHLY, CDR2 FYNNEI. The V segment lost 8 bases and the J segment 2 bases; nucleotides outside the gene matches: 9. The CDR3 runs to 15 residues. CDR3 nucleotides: TGTGCCAGCGGATCCGCGCTAGCGGCCTACAATGAGCAGTTCTTC. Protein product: CASGSALAAYNEQFF.

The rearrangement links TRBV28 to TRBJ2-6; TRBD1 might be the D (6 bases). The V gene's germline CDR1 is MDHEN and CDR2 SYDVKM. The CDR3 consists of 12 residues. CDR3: CVTGSGANVLTF. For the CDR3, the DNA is TGTGTCACAGGGTCTGGGGCCAACGTCCTGACTTTC.

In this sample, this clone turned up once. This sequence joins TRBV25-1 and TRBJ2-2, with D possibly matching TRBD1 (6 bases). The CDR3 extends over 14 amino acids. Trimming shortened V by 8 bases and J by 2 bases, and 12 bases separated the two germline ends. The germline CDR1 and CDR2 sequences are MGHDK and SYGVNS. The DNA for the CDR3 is TGTGCCAGCGCAGTTGGGGGCAACACCGGGGAGCTGTTTTTT. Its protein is CASAVGGNTGELFF.

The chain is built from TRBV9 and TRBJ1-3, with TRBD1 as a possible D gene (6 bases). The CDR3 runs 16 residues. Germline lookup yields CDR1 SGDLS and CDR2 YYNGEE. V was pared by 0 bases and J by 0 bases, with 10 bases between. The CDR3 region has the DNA TGTGCCAGCAGCGTAGCAGGGACACACTCTGGAAACACCATATATTTT. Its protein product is CASSVAGTHSGNTIYF.

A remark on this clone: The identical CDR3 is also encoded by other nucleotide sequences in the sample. The CDR3: CASSLGLNTDTQYF. DNA of the CDR3: TGTGCCAGTAGCTTGGGCCTGAACACAGATACGCAGTATTTT. This chain connects TRBV19 to TRBJ2-3; D is unclear. The CDR3 is made up of 14 amino acids. CDR1 is LNHDA and CDR2 is SQIVND in the germline V gene (reference sequence). V dropped 6 bases and J dropped 2 bases, with 12 bases sitting between them.

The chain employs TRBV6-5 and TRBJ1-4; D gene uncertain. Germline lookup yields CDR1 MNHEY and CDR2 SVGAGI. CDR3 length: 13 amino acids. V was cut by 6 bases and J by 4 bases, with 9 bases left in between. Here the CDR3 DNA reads TGTGCCAGCAGCCCCCAGAATAATGAAAAACTGTTTTTT. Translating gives CASSPQNNEKLFF.

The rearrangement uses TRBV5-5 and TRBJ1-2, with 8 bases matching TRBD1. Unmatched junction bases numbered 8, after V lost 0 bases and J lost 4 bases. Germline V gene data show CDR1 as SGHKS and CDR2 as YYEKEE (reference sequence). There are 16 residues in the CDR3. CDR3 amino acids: CASSLVSGTGPYGYTF. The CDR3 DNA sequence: TGTGCCAGCAGCTTGGTGTCGGGGACAGGCCCCTATGGCTACACCTTC.

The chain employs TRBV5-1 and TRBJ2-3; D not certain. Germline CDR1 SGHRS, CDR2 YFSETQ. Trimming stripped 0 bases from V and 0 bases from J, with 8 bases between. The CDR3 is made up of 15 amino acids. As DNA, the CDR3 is TGCGCCAGCAGCTTGGGGTCAACTAGCACAGATACGCAGTATTTT. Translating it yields CASSLGSTSTDTQYF.

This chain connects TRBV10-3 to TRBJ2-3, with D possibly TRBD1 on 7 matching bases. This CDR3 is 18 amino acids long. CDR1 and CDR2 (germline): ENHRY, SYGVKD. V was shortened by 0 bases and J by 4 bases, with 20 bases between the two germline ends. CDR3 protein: CAISESFGRGGAADTQYF. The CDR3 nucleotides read TGTGCCATCAGTGAGTCGTTCGGGAGAGGGGGCGCAGCAGATACGCAGTATTTT.

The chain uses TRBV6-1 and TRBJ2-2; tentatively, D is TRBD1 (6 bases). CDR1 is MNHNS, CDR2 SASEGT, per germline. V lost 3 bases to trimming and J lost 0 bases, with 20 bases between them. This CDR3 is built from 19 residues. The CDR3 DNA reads TGTGCCAGCAGTGAGTTGGTGGGTGGGACAAGCGCGAACACCGGGGAGCTGTTTTTT. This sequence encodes CASSELVGGTSANTGELFF.

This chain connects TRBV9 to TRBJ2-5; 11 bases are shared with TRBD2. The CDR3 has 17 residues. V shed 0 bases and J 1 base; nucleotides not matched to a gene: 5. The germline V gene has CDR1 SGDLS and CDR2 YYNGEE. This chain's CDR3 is CASSVERGLAGQETQYF. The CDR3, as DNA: TGTGCCAGCAGCGTAGAGAGAGGACTAGCGGGCCAAGAGACCCAGTACTTC.